This T cell receptor (beta chain) was identified in a study of T cell responses to AZD1222 COVID-19 vaccine. Trimming cost V 8 bases and J 2 bases; bases outside gene matches: 8. The germline gives CDR1 MRHNA, CDR2 SNTAGT. This CDR3 comprises 15 residues. A note on this clone: No antigen is known for it.

Clones were sequenced by immunoSEQ multiplex PCR, and TCRdb holds only the in-frame ones, with some missing. The sample contains 84,000 or so clones, about nine tenths of which appear only once. Study results and limitations: Baseline antibody screening turned up just six seropositive AZD1222 recipients. Spike as a whole was targeted by vaccine-associated CD4 TCRs, dominant at 160-218 and 743-854. Repertoire collection took place solely once the T cell response had peaked.

The sample in question was peripheral blood, obtained 28 days after the second AZD1222 dose. The TCR was taken from an adult who received the AZD1222 COVID-19 vaccine. The chain recombines TRBV6-4 with TRBJ2-3, with 9 bases lining up with TRBD1. The CDR3: CASRPGQGLTDTQYF. The CDR3 coding sequence is TGTGCCAGCCGGCCGGGACAGGGCCTCACAGATACGCAGTATTTT.